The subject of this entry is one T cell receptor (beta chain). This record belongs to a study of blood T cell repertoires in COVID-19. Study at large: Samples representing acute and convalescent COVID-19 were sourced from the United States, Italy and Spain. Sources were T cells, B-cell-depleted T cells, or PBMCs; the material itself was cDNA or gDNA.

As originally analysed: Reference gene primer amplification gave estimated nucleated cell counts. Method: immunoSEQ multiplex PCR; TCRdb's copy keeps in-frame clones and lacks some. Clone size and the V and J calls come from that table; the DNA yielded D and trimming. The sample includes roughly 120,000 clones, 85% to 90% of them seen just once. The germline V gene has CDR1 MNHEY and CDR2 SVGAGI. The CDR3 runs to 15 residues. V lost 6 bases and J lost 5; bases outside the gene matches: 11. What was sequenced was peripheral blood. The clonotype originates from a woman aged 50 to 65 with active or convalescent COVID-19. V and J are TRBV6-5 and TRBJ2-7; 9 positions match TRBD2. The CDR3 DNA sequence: TGTGCCAGCAGGTCCTCCGGGACTAGCAACCACGAGCAGTACTTC. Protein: CASRSSGTSNHEQYF.